This TCR beta chain is drawn from a study of blood T cell repertoires in COVID-19. Overall study context: From the United States, Italy and Spain came samples of acute and convalescent COVID-19.

Profiled with immunoSEQ multiplex PCR; TCRdb holds only in-frame clones, not every one. The sample holds hundreds of thousands of clones, over 75% seen once. Cohort 3 recovered donors had two negative PCRs, clearance, or symptom resolution. The germline V gene encodes CDR1 GTSNPN and CDR2 SVGIG (reference sequence). With 2 bases removed from V and 6 bases from J, the gap between germline ends came to 10 bases. This CDR3 region has 12 residues. The clonotype was recovered from a woman aged 55-75 years who had recovered from COVID-19. This rearrangement joins TRBV30 to TRBJ1-2; D gene ambiguous. The sequenced material came from PBMCs or T cells enriched from blood (not recorded which). CDR3 protein: CAWSFGRDGYTF. CDR3 nucleotides: TGTGCCTGGAGTTTCGGGAGGGATGGCTACACCTTC.